These T cell receptor beta chains were read from a single sample in a study of blood T cell repertoires in COVID-19. TCRdb's copy holds only in-frame clones and misses some; the assay was immunoSEQ multiplex PCR. The table shows about 440,000 clones, with roughly 88% occurring only once. Sequencing was carried out using peripheral blood. Receptor source: a woman in her 50s with COVID-19, enrolled during active disease. Each CDR3 is given with its conserved first and last residue. The D gene is left open where the match is weak. The size of a clone is reported for some rows only, either as once, few or many, or as a class for expanded clones.

16 TRBJ1-1 TRBV7-8 . . TGTGCCAGCAGCTCCGGGACCAAGGGGGTGAACACTGAAGCTTTCTTT CASSSGTKGVNTEAFF
14 TRBJ2-7 TRBV2 TRBD2 . TGTGCCACCGCCTCTAGCGGGGGCTCCTACGAGCAGTACTTC CATASSGGSYEQYF
13 TRBJ1-3 TRBV9 . . TGTGCCAGCAGCGTAGACGGTGGAAACACCATATATTTT CASSVDGGNTIYF
16 TRBJ1-2 TRBV12-5 . once TGTGCTAGTGGCGCCCCCGGGGGAAGGAAGGTGTATGGCTACACCTTC CASGAPGGRKVYGYTF
12 TRBJ2-7 TRBV30 TRBD1 . TGTGCCTTAACGACAGGGGGACACGAGCAGTACTTC CALTTGGHEQYF
13 TRBJ2-4 TRBV12-3/TRBV12-4 . . TGTGCCAGCAGCCCCGGGGTCGAAAACATTCAGTACTTC CASSPGVENIQYF
12 TRBJ1-1 TRBV2 . . TGTGCCAGCAGTGAGTCGAGGACTGAAGCTTTCTTT CASSESRTEAFF
17 TRBJ1-4 TRBV19 TRBD1 few TGTGCCAGTAGTACCCTTGGGACAGCCACAACTAATGAAAAACTGTTTTTT CASSTLGTATTNEKLFF
15 TRBJ1-6 TRBV4-1 . once TGCGCCAGCAGCCGGGGGTGGGGGCAGGATTCACCCCTCCACTTT CASSRGWGQDSPLHF
16 TRBJ1-1 TRBV5-1 TRBD1 . TGCGCCAGCAGCTTTGGTAGGACAGGAATGAACACTGAAGCTTTCTTT CASSFGRTGMNTEAFF
17 TRBJ2-1 TRBV4-1 TRBD2 . TGCGCCAGCAGCAATCCGGGGGGGGCGGTGGGGAACAATGAGCAGTTCTTC CASSNPGGAVGNNEQFF
11 TRBJ2-7 TRBV6-5 TRBD1 . TGTGCCAGTGGACAGGCCTACGAGCAGTACTTC CASGQAYEQYF
16 TRBJ2-2 TRBV5-1 . . TGCGCCAGCAGCTTGGTTCTTGGGGGGGCCGCCGGGGAGCTGTTTTTT CASSLVLGGAAGELFF
14 TRBJ2-5 TRBV30 TRBD1 . TGTGCCTGGAGCTTGGGACAGCTCCAAGAGACCCAGTACTTC CAWSLGQLQETQYF
16 TRBJ2-7 TRBV12-5 . . TGTGCTAGTGGTTTGGATCTCCTGGAGAGGCCCTACGAGCAGTACTTC CASGLDLLERPYEQYF
19 TRBJ1-3 TRBV4-2 . . TGTGCCAGCAGCACGGGACTCCCCAATAATATCCCCGCTGGAAACACCATATATTTT CASSTGLPNNIPAGNTIYF
15 TRBJ1-1 TRBV25-1 . once TGTGCCAGCAGCCCCCCTGGAGGTCTCGACACTGAAGCTTTCTTT CASSPPGGLDTEAFF